This T cell receptor (beta chain) comes out of a study of T cell responses to AZD1222 COVID-19 vaccine (dated by TCRdb to about 2021). Regarding the study in general: Because spike-specific TCR depth and breadth did not differ between the two schedules, AZD1222 recipients who got a second dose at roughly 4 weeks were pooled with those who got a second dose at roughly 12 weeks. TCR sequencing was performed for some 250 trial participants, of whom some 200 were given two doses of AZD1222 and approximately 25 were given two doses of MenACWY control vaccine. Enrollment into the trials was organized by age into subgroups of 18-55, 56-69 and 70-plus years, and those subgroups contained roughly 150, 30 and 60 TCR-sequenced participants, respectively. General findings and caveats noted by the study authors: Because no day 14 peak-response samples were available, the repertoires could be characterized only after the peak T cell response. Most participants were white British and females outnumbered males, and the authors suggested that clonal diversity may have been underestimated. The whole spike protein was spanned by vaccine-associated CD4 TCRs, and dominant responses were seen in regions 160-218 and 743-854. Reportedly, close to half of the unique spike-specific TCRs recognized epitopes lying outside the regions that are mutated in the B.1.351 and B.1.1.7 variants. The 56-69-year group was small, and its depth increase did not reach significance, likely because of low power. After two AZD1222 doses, spike-specific TCR breadth and depth were significantly higher than at day 0 and than in MenACWY recipients. Conclusions about previously exposed vaccinees are limited because only five or six AZD1222 recipients were SARS-CoV-2 seropositive at baseline.

Deletion took 11 bases off V and 1 base off J, with a span of 14 bases between the germline ends. Reading from cysteine to phenylalanine, the CDR3 counts 13 amino acids. The sequence is cut down to CDR3 DNA, 39 bases in frame from base 1. About this clone: The antigen it recognizes is unknown. The input lacks base qualities; no much larger clone sits a single base away.

The CDR3 regions of human TCRbeta chains were analyzed by immunosequencing. As for the original processing: TCRs in the repertoires were compared against a reference library of SARS-CoV-2-specific TCRs that had been generated with the MIRA antigen-specificity platform. Breadth was defined as the fraction of unique TCRs that were SARS-CoV-2-associated. Depth was defined as the fraction of total T cells that were SARS-CoV-2-associated. Using the MIRA data, every spike-specific TCR was mapped to the spike region that the TCR reacted to and assigned to either a CD4 or a CD8 class. Log10-transformed breadth and depth values were compared by one-way ANOVA with Sidak's multiple comparisons tests. Not all clones reach the TCRdb copy of this immuneACCESS table, which keeps in-frame sequences only. Checked studies attribute under half of the gap to unresolved V genes and leave the rest unexplained. The V and J calls and the clone size are those of that table, but D and trimming were determined from the DNA. Within this sample are some 130,000 clones, with approximately 88% of them counted one time only. 4.1% of the sample is taken by the ten largest.

The sample's time point, from its label and the paper: baseline before first vaccination. The vaccinee samples were drawn from two UK trials, COV001 and COV002, one of which was a single-blind randomized controlled phase 2/3 trial testing AZD1222 (ChAdOx1 nCoV-19) in healthy adults. Trial participant PBMC samples were collected at day 0 and day 28 after the second dose for TCRbeta chain sequencing. The chain is assembled from TRBV12-3 or TRBV12-4 and TRBJ1-2; the D gene identity is not certain. The source is an adult in good health. Source: peripheral blood, taken on day 0 of AZD1222 vaccination. The encoded CDR3 is CASPGPFNYGYTF. The DNA is as follows: TGTGCCTCTCCGGGCCCTTTTAACTATGGCTACACCTTC.